The 27 T cell receptor beta chains reported below all come from one sample, sequenced in a study of cytomegalovirus exposure and HLA in healthy donors. PCR involved 60 Vbeta and 13 Jbeta primers. Measured with immunoSEQ multiplex PCR; TCRdb has only the in-frame clones, and not every one. The sample shows 130,000 or so clones, roughly 80% of them seen only once. Source material: PBMCs. Source of these receptors: a female donor in good health and CMV-seronegative.

This chain connects TRBV5-4 to TRBJ1-1; D not resolved. From germline, CDR1 is SGHNT and CDR2 YYREEE (reference sequence). V lost 7 bases and J 3 bases, leaving 16 bases between the germline ends. The CDR3 has 14 amino acids. For the CDR3, the DNA is TGTGCCAGCGGGAGGTCCACCTGGGACACTGAAGCTTTCTTT. Translation: CASGRSTWDTEAFF.

The chain combines TRBV5-1 with TRBJ1-1; D remains unclear. Trimming left V 0 bases short and J 2 bases short, with 8 bases between. CDR1 is SGHRS and CDR2 is YFSETQ in the germline V gene. The CDR3 contains 14 residues. CDR3 amino acids: CASSLEDSNTEAFF. The CDR3 coding sequence is TGCGCCAGCAGCTTGGAGGACTCTAACACTGAAGCTTTCTTT.

This CDR3 is CAIRSGQGNTEAFF. CDR3 DNA: TGTGCCATCAGATCGGGACAGGGGAACACTGAAGCTTTCTTT. The chain employs TRBV10-3 and TRBJ1-1; TRBD1 matches at 9 bases. The V segment lost 6 bases and the J segment 1 base; nucleotides outside the gene matches: 3. This CDR3 has 14 residues. The germline V gene encodes CDR1 ENHRY and CDR2 SYGVKD.

The chain couples TRBV2 to TRBJ1-6; D call uncertain. The CDR3 sequence is 14 residues long. V was pared by 2 bases and J by 6 bases, with 8 bases between. The germline V gene has CDR1 SNHLY and CDR2 FYNNEI. DNA for the CDR3: TGTGCCAGCAGTGAATGGCTCCCTAATTCACCCCTCCACTTT. Translation gives CASSEWLPNSPLHF.

With respect to this clone: This CDR3 is also generated by other DNA sequences in the sample. The chain combines TRBV6-5 with TRBJ1-5; D remains ambiguous. Germline loops: CDR1 MNHEY, CDR2 SVGAGI. V shed 6 bases and J shed 0 bases, with 6 bases lying between them. CDR3 size: 13 residues. The CDR3 reads CASSPNSNQPQHF. The CDR3 DNA follows: TGTGCCAGCAGCCCAAATAGCAATCAGCCCCAGCATTTT.

CDR3 nucleotides: TGTGCCAGCTCACCGAGACAGGGCTTAGATACGCAGTATTTT. It encodes CASSPRQGLDTQYF. The genes are TRBV18 and TRBJ2-3, with 7 bases lining up with TRBD1. The CDR3 has 14 residues. The V gene end was trimmed by 3 bases and the J gene end by 5 bases; junction bases not matched to a gene: 5. Germline V gene lookup returns CDR1 KGHSH and CDR2 LQKENI.

This chain links TRBV27 with TRBJ2-1; 8 bases match TRBD2. Germline V lookup: CDR1 MNHEY, CDR2 SMNVEV (reference sequence). This CDR3 has 14 amino acids. J lost 5 bases, V lost 7 bases, and 7 bases had no gene match. In nucleotides, the CDR3 is TGTGCCAGCATCCCCAGCGGGAGAAACAATGAGCAGTTCTTC. The encoded protein is CASIPSGRNNEQFF.

V and J are TRBV7-9 and TRBJ1-6; the match to TRBD1 covers 7 bases. Germline V gene sequence: CDR1 SEHNR, CDR2 FQNEAQ (reference sequence). The CDR3 contains 17 residues. After removal of 5 bases from V and 2 bases from J, the junction contained 9 bases not matched to a gene. The CDR3 here is CASSGAWDRAYNSPLHF. The CDR3 nucleotides read TGTGCCAGCAGCGGGGCATGGGACAGAGCCTATAATTCACCCCTCCACTTT.

V and J are TRBV5-8 and TRBJ1-2; 9 bases line up with TRBD1. CDR3 length: 18 amino acids. In germline, CDR1 is SGHTS, CDR2 YDEGEE. J lost 6 bases, V lost 2 bases, and 17 bases had no gene match. The CDR3 DNA sequence: TGTGCCAGCAGCTTAAGGAGGATATCCGGGACAGGGAGGGATGGCTACACCTTC. Its translation is CASSLRRISGTGRDGYTF.

The gene calls are TRBV9 and TRBJ2-1; D is ambiguous. This CDR3 comprises 14 residues. In germline, CDR1 is SGDLS, CDR2 YYNGEE. Trimming took 0 bases from V and 3 from J, leaving 7 bases between them. The CDR3 spells CASSVADNYNEQFF. CDR3 sequence (DNA): TGTGCCAGCAGCGTAGCCGACAACTACAATGAGCAGTTCTTC.

The rearrangement joins TRBV9 to TRBJ2-7, with TRBD1 as a possible D gene (5 bases). The CDR3 is made up of 15 amino acids. Germline CDR1 SGDLS, CDR2 YYNGEE. The V and J ends lost 0 bases and 3 bases respectively, with 13 bases between them. CDR3 sequence: CASSVDQSTGYEQYF. Here the CDR3 DNA reads TGTGCCAGCAGCGTAGATCAGTCAACAGGCTACGAGCAGTACTTC.

The rearrangement joins TRBV29-1 to TRBJ2-7, with a tentative D call TRBD2 (6 bases). Trimming stripped 3 bases from V and 0 bases from J, with 9 bases between. Per the germline V gene, CDR1 is SQVTM and CDR2 is ANQGSEA. The CDR3 covers 13 residues. The CDR3 is CSVEKDYSYEQYF. CDR3 nucleotide sequence: TGCAGCGTTGAGAAGGACTACTCCTACGAGCAGTACTTC.

This clone was observed at least ten times. The rearrangement joins TRBV6-4 to TRBJ2-2, with TRBD1 matching 10 bases. The length of the CDR3 is 15 residues. Germline CDR1 MRHNA, CDR2 SNTAGT. V gave up 4 bases and J gave up 1 base; unmatched junction bases: 0. The CDR3 sequence is CASSGTGGNTGELFF. CDR3 nucleotides: TGTGCCAGCAGTGGGACAGGGGGGAACACCGGGGAGCTGTTTTTT.

The rearrangement links TRBV9 to TRBJ1-1, with TRBD1 matching over 7 bases. Trimming took 7 bases from V and 2 from J; bases not matched to a gene: 8. The CDR3 extends over 14 amino acids. The germline V gene encodes CDR1 SGDLS and CDR2 YYNGEE. The CDR3 coding sequence is TGTGCCAGCGGGGGTCGACAGGGAAACACTGAAGCTTTCTTT. This codes for CASGGRQGNTEAFF.

This clone showed up just once. The V and J genes are TRBV30 and TRBJ2-2, with D maybe TRBD1 (7 bases). Germline V gene data show CDR1 as GTSNPN and CDR2 as SVGIG (reference sequence). Trimming left V 5 bases short and J 6 bases short, with 22 bases between. The CDR3 length is 16 residues. This chain's CDR3 is CAWSPGGGFNAGELFF. Written as DNA, the CDR3 is TGTGCCTGGTCGCCCGGAGGGGGCTTCAATGCCGGGGAGCTGTTTTTT.

The CDR3 DNA sequence: TGCAGCGAGGTACAGCCTTACACTGAAGCTTTCTTT. Translation: CSEVQPYTEAFF. The rearrangement uses TRBV29-1 and TRBJ1-1; D is uncertain. The CDR3 is 12 amino acids. V was shortened by 7 bases and J by 3 bases, with 12 bases between the two germline ends. Germline V gene lookup returns CDR1 SQVTM and CDR2 ANQGSEA. The whole variable domain, filled in from reference TRBV29-1 and TRBJ1-1, reads SAVISQKPSRDICQRGTSLTIQCQVDSQVTMMFWYRQQPGQSLTLIATANQGSEATYESGFVIDKFPISRPNLTFSTLTVSNMSPEDSSIYLCSEVQPYTEAFFGQGTRLTVV.

This rearrangement joins TRBV11-3 to TRBJ2-2; D gene uncertain. V dropped 4 bases and J dropped 6 bases, with 6 bases sitting between them. The CDR3 loop spans 12 amino acids. Per germline, CDR1 SGHNT and CDR2 YENEEA. CDR3 region: CASSWSAGELFF. In DNA, the CDR3 is TGTGCCAGCAGCTGGTCGGCCGGGGAGCTGTTTTTT.

The rearrangement joins TRBV6-1 to TRBJ1-2; no clear D. The CDR3 length is 16 residues. Trimming stripped 2 bases from V and 4 bases from J, with 17 bases between. CDR1 and CDR2 from the germline V gene are MNHNS and SASEGT. The chain's CDR3 is CASSESGGTYAYGYTF. The CDR3 DNA follows: TGTGCCAGCAGTGAATCTGGCGGAACTTATGCCTATGGCTACACCTTC.

This clone was recorded only once. V and J are TRBV5-6 and TRBJ2-5; TRBD1 matches at 8 bases. Gene TRBJ2-7 matches the end of the DNA better, so the J call may be wrong. This CDR3 has 14 residues. Germline CDR1 is SGHDT and CDR2 is YYEEEE. CDR3 sequence (DNA): TGTGCCAGCAGCTTAAACAGGGGGAACTACGAGCAGTACTTC. It codes for CASSLNRGNYEQYF.

This clone was picked up a small number of times. The rearrangement joins TRBV5-6 to TRBJ2-7; D call uncertain. Germline loops: CDR1 SGHDT, CDR2 YYEEEE. With 4 bases removed from V and 3 bases from J, the gap between germline ends came to 8 bases. The CDR3 consists of 12 residues. CDR3 region: CASSVTYYEQYF. The CDR3 bases are TGTGCCAGCAGCGTCACATACTACGAGCAGTACTTC.

V gene TRBV5-6 combines with J gene TRBJ2-3; 9 bases match TRBD2. Looked up from germline, CDR1 is SGHDT and CDR2 is YYEEEE. The junction had 9 bases not matched to a gene; V was cut back by 4 bases and J by 3 bases. The CDR3 is 16 amino acids. CDR3 sequence: CASSPLVAGATDTQYF. CDR3 bases: TGTGCCAGCAGCCCCCTGGTAGCGGGGGCAACAGATACGCAGTATTTT.

CDR3 amino acids: CASSPRGFSYEQYF. CDR3 in DNA: TGTGCCAGCAGTCCCCGGGGTTTCTCCTACGAGCAGTACTTC. The chain combines TRBV6-1 with TRBJ2-7, with a weak D call TRBD2 (5 bases). The germline CDR1 and CDR2 sequences are MNHNS and SASEGT. The CDR3 extends over 14 amino acids. V lost 5 bases to trimming and J lost 0 bases, with 11 bases between them.

This clone has a count of ten or more. CDR3 nucleotide sequence: TGTGCCAGCAGCTCGACGGGGACAGGGCAGTACTTC. Residues: CASSSTGTGQYF. V and J are TRBV7-6 and TRBJ2-7, with TRBD1 matching 8 bases. Trimming took 4 bases from V and 9 from J; bases not matched to a gene: 5. CDR1 is SGHVS and CDR2 is FNYEAQ in the germline V gene. CDR3 length: 12 residues.

This chain uses TRBV10-2 with TRBJ2-7; D remains unclear. CDR1 is WSHSY and CDR2 is SAAADI in the germline V gene. CDR3 length: 11 amino acids. The V gene lost 5 bases and the J gene lost 3 bases, with 5 bases spanning the gap. CDR3 residues: CASSPIYEQYF. As DNA, the CDR3 is TGCGCCAGCAGTCCCATCTACGAGCAGTACTTC.

This clone was observed a handful of times. This chain links TRBV7-9 with TRBJ2-1; a weak D match, TRBD1 (6 bases). Trimming shortened V by 5 bases and J by 10 bases, and 21 bases separated the two germline ends. Germline V lookup: CDR1 SEHNR, CDR2 FQNEAQ (reference sequence). CDR3 size: 15 residues. CDR3 sequence: CASSTPLDKGVEQFF. The CDR3 nucleotides read TGTGCCAGCAGCACTCCGCTCGACAAGGGGGTCGAGCAGTTCTTC.

The V gene is TRBV27, the J gene TRBJ1-5; D is unclear. Between the trimmed V and J ends, which lost 2 bases and 1 base, there was a span of 9 bases. Germline V gene sequence: CDR1 MNHEY, CDR2 SMNVEV (reference sequence). The length of the CDR3 is 15 residues. CDR3 in amino acids: CASSLAGESNQPQHF. DNA for the CDR3: TGTGCCAGCAGTTTAGCCGGGGAGAGCAATCAGCCCCAGCATTTT.

This chain links TRBV5-5 with TRBJ1-4; the D is unclear. The CDR3 length is 13 residues. Trimming removed 4 bases at V and 5 bases at J, with 9 bases between. CDR1 and CDR2 from the germline V gene are SGHKS and YYEKEE (reference sequence). The CDR3 DNA is TGTGCCAGCAGCCTAACAGAGAATGAAAAACTGTTTTTT. It is translated as CASSLTENEKLFF.